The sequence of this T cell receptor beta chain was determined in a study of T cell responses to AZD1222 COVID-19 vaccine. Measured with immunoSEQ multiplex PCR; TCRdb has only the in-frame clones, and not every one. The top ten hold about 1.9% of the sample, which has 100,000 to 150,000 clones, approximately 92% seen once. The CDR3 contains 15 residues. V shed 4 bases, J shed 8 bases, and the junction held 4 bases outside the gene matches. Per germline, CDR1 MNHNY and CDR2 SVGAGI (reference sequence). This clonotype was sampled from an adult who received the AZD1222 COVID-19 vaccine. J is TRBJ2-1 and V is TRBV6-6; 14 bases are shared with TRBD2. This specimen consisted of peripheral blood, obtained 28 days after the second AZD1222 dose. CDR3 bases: TGTGCCAGCAGTTCAGGGACTAGCGGGAGCGATGAGCAGTTCTTC. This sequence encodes CASSSGTSGSDEQFF.